This entry lists 7 T cell receptor beta chains sequenced from one sample in a study of blood T cell repertoires in COVID-19 (dated by TCRdb to 2018 to 2020). The library was generated by the immunoSEQ multiplex PCR assay. TCRdb stores this immuneACCESS table with in-frame sequences only. Part of the clones is absent; in the studies checked, under half of the shortfall reflects unresolved V genes, and no reason is known for the rest. The sample table holds 200,000 to 250,000 clones, of which 88% were seen once. Roughly 14% of the sample lies in the top ten. The sequenced sample consisted of PBMCs or T cells enriched from blood (not recorded which). The receptors were sampled from a woman aged 45 to 65 with acute COVID-19.

This chain uses TRBV4-2 with TRBJ2-5, with 10 bases lining up with TRBD2. V dropped 0 bases and J dropped 5; count of bases not matched to a gene: 12. Germline assignment: CDR1 LGHNA and CDR2 YNFKEQ. This CDR3 comprises 18 residues. CDR3 loop: CASSQDGAVASGSETQYF. CDR3 coding DNA: TGTGCCAGCAGCCAAGACGGCGCGGTCGCTAGCGGGAGTGAGACCCAGTACTTC.

The chain has TRBV7-2 and TRBJ2-1; TRBD2 matches 15 bases. The CDR3 is 15 amino acids. V lost 5 bases and J lost 9; bases outside the gene matches: 5. Germline CDR1 reads SGHTA; CDR2 reads FQGNSA. CDR3 DNA sequence: TGTGCCAGCAGCCCGGGACTAGCGGGAGGACGTGAGCAGTTCTTC. Its protein is CASSPGLAGGREQFF.

V and J are TRBV5-1 and TRBJ1-2, with unresolved D. Germline V CDR1 and CDR2: SGHRS, YFSETQ. This CDR3 spans 12 amino acids. The ends were cut back, 4 bases at V and 11 bases at J, with 15 bases in the middle. CDR3 nucleotides: TGCGCCAGCAGCCCTGGGCGGGGAGGTTACACCTTC. Translating it yields CASSPGRGGYTF. Complete variable domain (other parts from reference TRBV5-1 and TRBJ1-2): KAGVTQTPRYLIKTRGQQVTLSCSPISGHRSVSWYQQTPGQGLQFLFEYFSETQRNKGNFPGRFSGRQFSNSRSEMNVSTLELGDSALYLCASSPGRGGYTFGSGTRLTVV.

The V call is TRBV28, the J call TRBJ1-2; 7 bases line up with TRBD1. The CDR3 loop spans 13 amino acids. The germline V gene has CDR1 MDHEN and CDR2 SYDVKM. V was pared by 6 bases and J by 3 bases, with 4 bases of the junction left unmatched. CDR3: CASSPGTDYGYTF. The CDR3 nucleotides are TGTGCCAGCAGCCCCGGGACAGACTATGGCTACACCTTC.

This chain links TRBV5-5 with TRBJ2-4, with D unclear. Germline assignment: CDR1 SGHKS and CDR2 YYEKEE (reference sequence). V was clipped by 2 bases and J by 0 bases, with 15 bases between them. The CDR3 spans 17 residues. The CDR3 nucleotides read TGTGCCAGCAGCTTCACCTGGTCAGGTTTAGCCAAAAACATTCAGTACTTC. It specifies CASSFTWSGLAKNIQYF.

A few counts support this clone. Mismatch with germline at one junction end may stem from a read error. The chain has TRBV7-7 and TRBJ2-3, with 9 bases fitting TRBD1. The V gene's germline CDR1 is SSHAT and CDR2 FNYEAQ (reference sequence). This CDR3 contains 15 residues. The DNA for the CDR3 is TGTGCTAGCAGCTCCGGGACAGGGTATACAGATACGCAGTATTTT. Its translation: CASSSGTGYTDTQYF.

The chain joins TRBV29-1 to TRBJ1-1; a possible D gene is TRBD1 (6 bases). CDR1 and CDR2 from the germline V gene are SQVTM and ANQGSEA. Trimming stripped 8 bases from V and 5 bases from J, with 15 bases between. The CDR3 loop spans 12 amino acids. The CDR3 bases are TGCAGCTCCGCGGGGGGCGCTACTGAAGCTTTCTTT. Amino acids: CSSAGGATEAFF.